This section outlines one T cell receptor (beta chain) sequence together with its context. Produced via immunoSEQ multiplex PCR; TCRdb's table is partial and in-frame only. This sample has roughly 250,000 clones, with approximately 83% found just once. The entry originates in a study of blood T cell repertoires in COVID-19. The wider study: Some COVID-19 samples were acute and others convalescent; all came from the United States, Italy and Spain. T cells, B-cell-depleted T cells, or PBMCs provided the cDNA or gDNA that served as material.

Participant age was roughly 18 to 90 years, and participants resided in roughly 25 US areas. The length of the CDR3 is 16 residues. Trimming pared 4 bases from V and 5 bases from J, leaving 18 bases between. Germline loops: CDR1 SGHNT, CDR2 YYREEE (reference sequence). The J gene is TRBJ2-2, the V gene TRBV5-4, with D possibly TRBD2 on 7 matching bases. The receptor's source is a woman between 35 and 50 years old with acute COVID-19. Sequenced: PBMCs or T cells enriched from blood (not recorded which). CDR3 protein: CASSPAGGRGTGELFF. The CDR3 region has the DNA TGTGCCAGCAGCCCCGCCGGGGGGCGCGGTACCGGGGAGCTGTTTTTT.